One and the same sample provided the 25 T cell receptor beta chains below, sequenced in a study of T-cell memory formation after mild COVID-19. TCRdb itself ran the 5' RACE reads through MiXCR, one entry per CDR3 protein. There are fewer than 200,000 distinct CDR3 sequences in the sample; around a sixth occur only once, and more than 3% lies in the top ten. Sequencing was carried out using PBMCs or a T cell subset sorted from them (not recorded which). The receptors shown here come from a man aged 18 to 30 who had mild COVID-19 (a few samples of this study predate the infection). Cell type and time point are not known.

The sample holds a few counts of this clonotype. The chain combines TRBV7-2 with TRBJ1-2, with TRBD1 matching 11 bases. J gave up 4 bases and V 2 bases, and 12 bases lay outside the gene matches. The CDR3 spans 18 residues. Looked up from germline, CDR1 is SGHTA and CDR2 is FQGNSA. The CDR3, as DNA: TGTGCCAGCAGCTTATTCCAGGGACAGGGGGACCCTCTCTATGGCTACACCTTC. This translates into CASSLFQGQGDPLYGYTF.

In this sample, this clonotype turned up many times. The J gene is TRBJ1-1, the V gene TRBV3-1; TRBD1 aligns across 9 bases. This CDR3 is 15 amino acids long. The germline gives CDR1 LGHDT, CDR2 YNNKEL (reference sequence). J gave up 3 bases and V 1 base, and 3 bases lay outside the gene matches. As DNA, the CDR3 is TGTGCCAGCAGCCAAGGGACAGGGGCGGACACTGAAGCTTTCTTT. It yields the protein CASSQGTGADTEAFF. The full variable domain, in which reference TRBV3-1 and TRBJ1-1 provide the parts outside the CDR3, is DTAVSQTPKYLVTQMGNDKSIKCEQNLGHDTMYWYKQDSKKFLKIMFSYNNKELIINETVPNRFSPKSPDKAHLNLHINSLELGDSAVYFCASSQGTGADTEAFFGQGTRLTVV.

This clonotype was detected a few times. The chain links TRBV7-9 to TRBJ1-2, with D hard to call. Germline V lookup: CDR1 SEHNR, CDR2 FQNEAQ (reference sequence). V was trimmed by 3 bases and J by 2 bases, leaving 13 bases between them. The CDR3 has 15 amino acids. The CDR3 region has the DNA TGTGCCAGCAGCTTCGGCAGCCCTAGAAACTATGGCTACACCTTC. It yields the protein CASSFGSPRNYGYTF.

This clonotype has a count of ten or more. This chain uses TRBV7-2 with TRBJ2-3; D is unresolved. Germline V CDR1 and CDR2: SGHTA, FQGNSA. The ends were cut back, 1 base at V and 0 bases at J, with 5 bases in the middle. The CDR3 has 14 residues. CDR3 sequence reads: CASSLEESTDTQYF. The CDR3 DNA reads TGTGCCAGCAGCTTAGAGGAGAGCACAGATACGCAGTATTTT.

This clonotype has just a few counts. CDR3 DNA sequence: TGTGCCAGCAGCTCGGGGAGGGGGGGATATAATTCACCCCTCCACTTT. Protein product: CASSSGRGGYNSPLHF. This chain joins TRBV7-9 and TRBJ1-6; TRBD1 might be the D (6 bases). The germline V gene encodes CDR1 SEHNR and CDR2 FQNEAQ (reference sequence). Trimming took 4 bases from V and 4 from J, leaving 14 bases between them. CDR3 length equals 16 residues.

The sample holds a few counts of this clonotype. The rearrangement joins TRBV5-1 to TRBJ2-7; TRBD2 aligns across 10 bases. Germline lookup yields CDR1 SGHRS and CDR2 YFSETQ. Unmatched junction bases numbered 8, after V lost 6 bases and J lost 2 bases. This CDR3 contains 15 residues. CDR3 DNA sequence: TGCGCCAGCACCCCGCTAGCGGGGGATACCTACGAGCAGTACTTC. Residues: CASTPLAGDTYEQYF.

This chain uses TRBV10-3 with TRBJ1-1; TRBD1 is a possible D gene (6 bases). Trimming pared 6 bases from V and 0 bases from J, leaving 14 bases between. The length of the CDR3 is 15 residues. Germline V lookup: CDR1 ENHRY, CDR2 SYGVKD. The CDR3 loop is CAIRSIGQLNTEAFF. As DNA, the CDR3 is TGTGCCATCAGAAGCATCGGACAGTTGAACACTGAAGCTTTCTTT.

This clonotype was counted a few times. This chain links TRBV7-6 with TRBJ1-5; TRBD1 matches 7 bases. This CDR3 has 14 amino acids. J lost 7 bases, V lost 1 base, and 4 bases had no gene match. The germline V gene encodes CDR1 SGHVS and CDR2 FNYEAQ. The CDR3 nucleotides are TGTGCCAGCAGCTTAGGCAGGGGGGGGCAGCCCCAGCATTTT. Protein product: CASSLGRGGQPQHF.

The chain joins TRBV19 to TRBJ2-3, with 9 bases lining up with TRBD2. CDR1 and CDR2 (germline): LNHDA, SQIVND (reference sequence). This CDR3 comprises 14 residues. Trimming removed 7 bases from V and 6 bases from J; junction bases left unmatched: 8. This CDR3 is CASKSGLATDTQYF. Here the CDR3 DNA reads TGTGCCAGTAAATCGGGACTAGCAACCGATACGCAGTATTTT.

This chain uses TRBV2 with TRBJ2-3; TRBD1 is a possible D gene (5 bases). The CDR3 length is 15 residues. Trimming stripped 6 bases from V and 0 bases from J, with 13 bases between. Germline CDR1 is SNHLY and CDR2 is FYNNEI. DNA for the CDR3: TGTGCCAGCAGCATCAGGGCCCTGAGCACAGATACGCAGTATTTT. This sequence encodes CASSIRALSTDTQYF.

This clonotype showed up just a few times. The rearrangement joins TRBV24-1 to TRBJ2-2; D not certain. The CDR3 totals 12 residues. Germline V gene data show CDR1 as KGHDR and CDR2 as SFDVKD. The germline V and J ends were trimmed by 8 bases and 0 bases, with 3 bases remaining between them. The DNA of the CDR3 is TGTGCCACCACTTCGAACACCGGGGAGCTGTTTTTT. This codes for CATTSNTGELFF.

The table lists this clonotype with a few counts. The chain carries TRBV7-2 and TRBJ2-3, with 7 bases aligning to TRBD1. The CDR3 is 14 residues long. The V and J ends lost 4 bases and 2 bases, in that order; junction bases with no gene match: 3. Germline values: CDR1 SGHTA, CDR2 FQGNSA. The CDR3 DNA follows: TGTGCCAGCAGCTCGGGACAGTACACAGATACGCAGTATTTT. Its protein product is CASSSGQYTDTQYF.

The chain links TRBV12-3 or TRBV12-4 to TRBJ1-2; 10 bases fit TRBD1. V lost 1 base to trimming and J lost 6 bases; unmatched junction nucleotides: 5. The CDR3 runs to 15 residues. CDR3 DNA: TGTGCCAGCAGTTTAGAGGACAGGGGGTGGAATGGCTACACCTTC. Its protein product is CASSLEDRGWNGYTF.

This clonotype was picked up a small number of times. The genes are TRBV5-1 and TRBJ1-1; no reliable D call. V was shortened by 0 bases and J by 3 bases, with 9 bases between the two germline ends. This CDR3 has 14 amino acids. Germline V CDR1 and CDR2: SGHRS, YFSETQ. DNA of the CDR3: TGCGCCAGCAGCTTGGCCAGAGTGGACACTGAAGCTTTCTTT. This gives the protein CASSLARVDTEAFF.

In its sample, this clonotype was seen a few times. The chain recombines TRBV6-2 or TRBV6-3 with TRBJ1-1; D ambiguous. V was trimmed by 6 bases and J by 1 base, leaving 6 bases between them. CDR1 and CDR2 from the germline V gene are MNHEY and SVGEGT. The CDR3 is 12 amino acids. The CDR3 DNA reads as TGTGCCAGCAGACAGTGGAACACTGAAGCTTTCTTT. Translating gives CASRQWNTEAFF.

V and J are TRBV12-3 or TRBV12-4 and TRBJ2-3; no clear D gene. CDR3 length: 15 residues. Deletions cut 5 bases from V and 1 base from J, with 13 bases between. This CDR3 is CASSPSYRGTDTQYF. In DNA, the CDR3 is TGTGCCAGCAGTCCTTCGTATCGGGGCACAGATACGCAGTATTTT.

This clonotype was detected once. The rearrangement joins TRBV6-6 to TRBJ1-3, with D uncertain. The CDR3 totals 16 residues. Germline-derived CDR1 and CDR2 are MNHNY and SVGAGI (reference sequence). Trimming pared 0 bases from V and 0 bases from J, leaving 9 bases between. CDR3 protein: CASSYSRGGSGNTIYF. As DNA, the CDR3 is TGTGCCAGCAGTTACTCCCGCGGCGGCTCTGGAAACACCATATATTTT.

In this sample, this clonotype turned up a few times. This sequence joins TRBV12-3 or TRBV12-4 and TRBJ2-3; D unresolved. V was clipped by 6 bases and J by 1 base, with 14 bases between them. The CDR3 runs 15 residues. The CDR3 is CASSWSGLGTDTQYF. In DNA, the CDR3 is TGTGCCAGCAGCTGGTCGGGCTTGGGCACAGATACGCAGTATTTT.

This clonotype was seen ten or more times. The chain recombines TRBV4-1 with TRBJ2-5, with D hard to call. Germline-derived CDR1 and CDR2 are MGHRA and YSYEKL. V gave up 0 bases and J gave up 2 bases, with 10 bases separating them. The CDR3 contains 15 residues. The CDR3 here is CASSQDFSGQETQYF. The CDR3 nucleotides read TGCGCCAGCAGCCAAGATTTTAGTGGACAAGAGACCCAGTACTTC.

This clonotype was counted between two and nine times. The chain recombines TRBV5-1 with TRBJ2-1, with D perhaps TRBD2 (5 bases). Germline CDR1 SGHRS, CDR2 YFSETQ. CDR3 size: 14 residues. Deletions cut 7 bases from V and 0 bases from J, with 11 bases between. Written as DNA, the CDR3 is TGCGCCAGCGGGAGCGGTAGCTCCTACAATGAGCAGTTCTTC. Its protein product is CASGSGSSYNEQFF.

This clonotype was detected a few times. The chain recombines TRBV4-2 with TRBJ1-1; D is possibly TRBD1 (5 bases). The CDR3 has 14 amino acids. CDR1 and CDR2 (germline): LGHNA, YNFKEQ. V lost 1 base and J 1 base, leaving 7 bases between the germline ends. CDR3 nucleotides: TGTGCCAGCAGCCAAGGGGGACCGAACACTGAAGCTTTCTTT. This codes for CASSQGGPNTEAFF.

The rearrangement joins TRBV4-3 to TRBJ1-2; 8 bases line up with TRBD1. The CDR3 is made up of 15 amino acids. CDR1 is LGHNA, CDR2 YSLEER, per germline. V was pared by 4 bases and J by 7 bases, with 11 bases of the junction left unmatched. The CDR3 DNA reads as TGCGCCAGCAGCCGAGAAGGACAGGGATCGGGTGGCTACACCTTC. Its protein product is CASSREGQGSGGYTF.

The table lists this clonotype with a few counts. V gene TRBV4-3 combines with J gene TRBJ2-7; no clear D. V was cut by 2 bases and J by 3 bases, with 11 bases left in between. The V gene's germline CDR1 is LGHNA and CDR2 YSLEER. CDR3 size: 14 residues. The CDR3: CASSQRIWGYEQYF. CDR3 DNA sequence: TGCGCCAGCAGCCAAAGGATATGGGGCTACGAGCAGTACTTC.

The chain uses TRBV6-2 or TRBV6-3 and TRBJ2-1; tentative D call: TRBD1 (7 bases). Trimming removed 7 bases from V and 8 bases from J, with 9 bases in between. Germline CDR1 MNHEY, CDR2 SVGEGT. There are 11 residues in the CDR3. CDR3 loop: CASTRGDEQFF. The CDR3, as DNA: TGTGCCAGCACCAGGGGGGATGAGCAGTTCTTC.

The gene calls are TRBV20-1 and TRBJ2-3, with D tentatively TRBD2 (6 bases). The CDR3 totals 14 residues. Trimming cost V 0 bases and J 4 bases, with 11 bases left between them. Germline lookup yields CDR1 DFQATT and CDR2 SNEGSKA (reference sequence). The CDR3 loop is CSARDAGSPDTQYF. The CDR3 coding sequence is TGCAGTGCTAGAGACGCGGGGTCACCAGATACGCAGTATTTT.